Listed below are T cell receptor beta chains from one sample, sequenced in a study of T cell responses to AZD1222 COVID-19 vaccine. The data were produced by immunoSEQ multiplex PCR, yet TCRdb's version contains in-frame clones alone and is incomplete. The sample contains approximately 120,000 clones, roughly nine tenths of which appear only once. The sample in question was peripheral blood, obtained on day 0 of AZD1222 vaccination. The receptors come from an adult in good health. Each CDR3 is given with its conserved first and last residue. D genes are given only for firm matches. Not all rows give a size; the values are once, few, many and, for expanded clones, a class.

14	-	TRBJ2-5	TRBV7-2	-	CASSYQTNQETQYF	TGTGCCAGCAGCTATCAAACAAACCAAGAGACCCAGTACTTC
16	TRBD1	TRBJ2-7	TRBV6-6	-	CASSNGQGLSTGEQYF	TGTGCCAGCAGCAACGGACAGGGTCTTTCCACGGGAGAGCAGTACTTC
15	TRBD1	TRBJ2-7	TRBV6-2/TRBV6-3	-	CASSYRRDRPYEQYF	TGTGCCAGCAGTTACCGCCGGGACAGACCCTACGAGCAGTACTTC
14	-	TRBJ1-1	TRBV18	-	CASSPWGGSTEAFF	TGTGCCAGCTCACCATGGGGTGGTAGCACTGAAGCTTTCTTT
13	-	TRBJ1-5	TRBV19	-	CASTPRRAEPQHF	TGTGCCAGTACCCCCCGGAGAGCGGAGCCCCAGCATTTT
17	-	TRBJ2-6	TRBV2	-	CASCRQAGFSGANVLTF	TGTGCCAGCTGTCGACAGGCTGGTTTTTCTGGGGCCAACGTCCTGACTTTC
15	-	TRBJ1-1	TRBV25-1	-	CASSAPEAGDTEAFF	TGTGCCAGCAGTGCTCCAGAGGCGGGAGACACTGAAGCTTTCTTT
18	TRBD2	TRBJ2-2	TRBV14	-	CASSQEERLTSGTGELFF	TGTGCCAGCAGCCAAGAAGAACGTTTGACTAGCGGCACCGGGGAGCTGTTTTTT
17	-	TRBJ1-4	TRBV5-1	-	CASSLASGSPTNEKLFF	TGCGCCAGCAGCTTGGCCTCAGGGAGCCCAACTAATGAAAAACTGTTTTTT
19	-	TRBJ2-7	TRBV3-1/TRBV3-2	-	CASSQESLSGPFITYEQYF	TGTGCCAGCAGCCAAGAAAGTCTGAGCGGGCCATTTATAACCTACGAGCAGTACTTC
13	-	TRBJ1-5	TRBV12-3/TRBV12-4	-	CASSVTGGQPQHF	TGTGCCAGCAGCGTGACAGGCGGCCAGCCCCAGCATTTT
13	-	TRBJ2-2	TRBV24-1	-	CATSSRGKGELFF	TGTGCCACCAGTTCCCGGGGGAAGGGGGAGCTGTTTTTT
16	-	TRBJ2-1	TRBV10-1	-	CASSESSGSSYNEQFF	TGCGCCAGCAGTGAGTCCTCCGGAAGCTCCTACAATGAGCAGTTCTTC
13	-	TRBJ2-1	TRBV29-1	-	CSVEGNKWNEQFF	TGCAGCGTTGAAGGGAATAAGTGGAATGAGCAGTTCTTC
17	TRBD2	TRBJ2-1	TRBV7-2	-	CASSFLDWAGGFNEQFF	TGTGCCAGCAGCTTTCTTGACTGGGCGGGAGGGTTCAATGAGCAGTTCTTC
15	-	TRBJ1-2	TRBV2	-	CAELTPGQGNYGYTF	TGTGCCGAGTTAACCCCCGGGCAGGGTAACTATGGCTACACCTTC
14	-	TRBJ2-7	TRBV6-2/TRBV6-3	-	CASSYSRGTYEQYF	TGTGCCAGCAGTTACTCCAGAGGGACCTACGAGCAGTACTTC
15	-	TRBJ1-4	TRBV2	-	CASSEQDSAYEKLFF	TGTGCCAGCAGTGAACAGGACTCCGCGTATGAAAAACTGTTTTTT
15	TRBD1	TRBJ1-1	TRBV4-1	-	CASSQEGQANTEAFF	TGCGCCAGCAGCCAGGAGGGACAGGCGAACACTGAAGCTTTCTTT
12	-	TRBJ1-2	TRBV6-2/TRBV6-3	-	CASSYSGYGYTF	TGTGCCAGCAGTTACTCCGGCTATGGCTACACCTTC
14	-	TRBJ2-1	TRBV18	-	CASSPRTGYNEQFF	TGTGCCAGCTCACCAAGGACGGGGTACAATGAGCAGTTCTTC
15	TRBD2	TRBJ2-5	TRBV18	-	CASSPNSGRGETQYF	TGTGCCAGCTCACCAAATAGCGGGCGAGGAGAGACCCAGTACTTC
13	-	TRBJ1-5	TRBV7-8	-	CASSFFPNQPQHF	TGTGCCAGCAGCTTCTTCCCAAACCAGCCCCAGCATTTT
16	TRBD1	TRBJ2-3	TRBV27	-	CASSLLRGQSTDTQYF	TGTGCCAGCAGTTTATTGAGGGGACAGAGCACAGATACGCAGTATTTT
12	TRBD1	TRBJ1-3	TRBV12-3/TRBV12-4	once	CATGQAGNTIYF	TGTGCCACCGGACAGGCTGGAAACACCATATATTTT
12	TRBD1	TRBJ2-1	TRBV11-3	-	CASSHRGSEQFF	TGTGCCAGCAGCCACAGGGGGTCTGAGCAGTTCTTC
13	-	TRBJ1-3	TRBV12-3/TRBV12-4	-	CASSFLSGNTIYF	TGTGCCAGCAGTTTCCTATCTGGAAACACCATATATTTT
15	TRBD2	TRBJ2-7	TRBV4-1	-	CASSPLLAGGHEQYF	TGCGCCAGCAGCCCCCTACTAGCGGGAGGACACGAGCAGTACTTC
15	-	TRBJ2-5	TRBV18	-	CASSPGAGRQETQYF	TGTGCCAGCTCACCCGGGGCAGGGCGGCAAGAGACCCAGTACTTC
15	-	TRBJ1-2	TRBV9	-	CASSVELAPVYGYTF	TGTGCCAGCAGCGTAGAATTGGCTCCAGTCTATGGCTACACCTTC
14	-	TRBJ1-6	TRBV6-5	-	CASTLSGAYSPLHF	TGTGCCAGCACTCTCTCAGGTGCCTATTCACCCCTCCACTTT
15	TRBD2	TRBJ2-7	TRBV7-3	-	CASSLGAGEEYEQYF	TGTGCCAGCAGCTTAGGTGCGGGGGAGGAATACGAGCAGTACTTC
18	-	TRBJ1-6	TRBV7-2	-	CASSLAGVVSSYNSPLHF	TGTGCCAGCAGCTTAGCGGGAGTAGTGAGCTCCTATAATTCACCCCTCCACTTT
13	-	TRBJ2-3	TRBV27	-	CASSPLRPDTQYF	TGTGCCAGCAGTCCCCTGAGGCCAGATACGCAGTATTTT
15	TRBD1	TRBJ2-7	TRBV5-1	-	CASSHGTESSYEQYF	TGCGCCAGCAGCCACGGGACAGAAAGCTCCTACGAGCAGTACTTC
15	-	TRBJ2-7	TRBV6-5	once	CASRDGNGYAYEQYF	TGTGCCAGCAGGGACGGGAACGGGTACGCATACGAGCAGTACTTC
14	-	TRBJ2-2	TRBV19	-	CASLRQANTGELFF	TGTGCCAGTCTGCGACAGGCGAACACCGGGGAGCTGTTTTTT
13	-	TRBJ1-1	TRBV15	-	CATSRDPGAEAFF	TGTGCCACCAGCAGAGATCCAGGAGCTGAAGCTTTCTTT
13	TRBD2	TRBJ2-5	TRBV5-4	-	CASSDRGGETQYF	TGTGCCAGCAGCGATCGGGGGGGGGAGACCCAGTACTTC
15	-	TRBJ1-5	TRBV5-5	once	CASSLEHSLAQPQHF	TGTGCCAGCAGCTTGGAACACTCACTTGCTCAGCCCCAGCATTTT
14	-	TRBJ1-2	TRBV19	once	CASSIDVADYGYTF	TGTGCCAGTAGTATAGACGTGGCGGATTATGGCTACACCTTC
16	-	TRBJ1-3	TRBV6-1	-	CASSERKVISGNTIYF	TGTGCCAGCAGTGAAAGGAAGGTCATCTCTGGAAACACCATATATTTT
16	TRBD2	TRBJ2-5	TRBV7-8	once	CASSFRLAGVGETQYF	TGTGCCAGCAGCTTCCGACTAGCGGGGGTTGGTGAGACCCAGTACTTC
13	TRBD1	TRBJ1-1	TRBV19	-	CATGTGLNTEAFF	TGTGCCACCGGGACAGGGCTGAACACTGAAGCTTTCTTT
12	-	TRBJ1-1	TRBV29-1	once	CSVRTVNTEAFF	TGCAGCGTTAGGACCGTGAACACTGAAGCTTTCTTT
13	-	TRBJ1-1	TRBV19	-	CASSIDRAAEAFF	TGTGCCAGTAGTATAGATAGGGCAGCTGAAGCTTTCTTT
16	TRBD1	TRBJ2-5	TRBV6-5	-	CASSYFPGQGLETQYF	TGTGCCAGCAGTTACTTTCCCGGACAGGGGTTAGAGACCCAGTACTTC
15	-	TRBJ1-2	TRBV7-2	-	CASSHIQGDRDGYTF	TGTGCCAGCAGCCACATACAGGGAGATAGAGATGGCTACACCTTC
13	-	TRBJ1-2	TRBV9	-	CASSAVSNYGYTF	TGTGCCAGCAGCGCCGTATCTAACTATGGCTACACCTTC
15	TRBD2	TRBJ2-7	TRBV29-1	-	CSVEDRAGVSYEQYF	TGCAGCGTTGAAGATCGGGCGGGGGTCTCCTACGAGCAGTACTTC